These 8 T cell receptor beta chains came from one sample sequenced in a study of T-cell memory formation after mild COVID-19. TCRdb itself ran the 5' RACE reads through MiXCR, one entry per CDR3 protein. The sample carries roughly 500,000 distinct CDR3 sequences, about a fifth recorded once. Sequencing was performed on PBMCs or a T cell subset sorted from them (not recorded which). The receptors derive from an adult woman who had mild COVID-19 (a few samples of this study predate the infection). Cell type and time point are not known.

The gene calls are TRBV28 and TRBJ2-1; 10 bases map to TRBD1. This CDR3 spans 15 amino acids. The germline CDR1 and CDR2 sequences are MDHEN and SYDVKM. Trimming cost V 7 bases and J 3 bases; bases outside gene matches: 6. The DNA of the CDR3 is TGTGCCAGCAATCGAGGGACAGGGGTCTACAATGAGCAGTTCTTC. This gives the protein CASNRGTGVYNEQFF.

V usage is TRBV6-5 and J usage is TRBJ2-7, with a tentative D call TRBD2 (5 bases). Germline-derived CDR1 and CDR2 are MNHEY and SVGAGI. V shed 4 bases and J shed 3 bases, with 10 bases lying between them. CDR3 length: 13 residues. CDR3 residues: CASSSRGSYEQYF. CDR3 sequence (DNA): TGTGCCAGCAGTTCCCGGGGTAGCTACGAGCAGTACTTC.

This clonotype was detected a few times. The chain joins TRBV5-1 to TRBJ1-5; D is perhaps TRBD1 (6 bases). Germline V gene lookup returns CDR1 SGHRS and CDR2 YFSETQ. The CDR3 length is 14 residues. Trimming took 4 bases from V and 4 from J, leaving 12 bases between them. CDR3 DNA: TGCGCCAGCAGCCCGGACAGCCCTAATCAGCCCCAGCATTTT. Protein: CASSPDSPNQPQHF.

CDR3 DNA sequence: TGCAGTGCCAGGGAGTTGAATCAGCCCCAGCATTTT. Protein product: CSARELNQPQHF. V gene TRBV20-1 combines with J gene TRBJ1-5, with D tentatively TRBD1 (5 bases). Between the trimmed V and J ends, which lost 6 bases and 4 bases, there was a span of 10 bases. CDR3 length equals 12 residues. Germline CDR1 and CDR2: DFQATT and SNEGSKA (reference sequence).

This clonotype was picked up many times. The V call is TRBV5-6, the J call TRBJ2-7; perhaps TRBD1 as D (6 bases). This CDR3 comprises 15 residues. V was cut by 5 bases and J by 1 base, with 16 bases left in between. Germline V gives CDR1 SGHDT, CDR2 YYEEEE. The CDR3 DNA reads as TGTGCCAGCAGTTCAATCCGGGACACATCCTACGAGCAGTACTTC. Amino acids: CASSSIRDTSYEQYF.

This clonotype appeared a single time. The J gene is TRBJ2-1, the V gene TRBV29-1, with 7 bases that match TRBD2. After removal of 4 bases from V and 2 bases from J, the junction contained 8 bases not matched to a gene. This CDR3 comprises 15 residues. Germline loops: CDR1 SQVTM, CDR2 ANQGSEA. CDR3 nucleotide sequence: TGCAGCGTTGTTTGGGGAGGGGCTCCCTACAATGAGCAGTTCTTC. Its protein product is CSVVWGGAPYNEQFF.

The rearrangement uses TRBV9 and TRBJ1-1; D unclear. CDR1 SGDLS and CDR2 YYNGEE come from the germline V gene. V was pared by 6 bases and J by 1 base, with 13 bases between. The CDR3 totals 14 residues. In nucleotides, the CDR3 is TGTGCCAGCACCCGAGAAGGGCAGAACACTGAAGCTTTCTTT. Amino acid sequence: CASTREGQNTEAFF.

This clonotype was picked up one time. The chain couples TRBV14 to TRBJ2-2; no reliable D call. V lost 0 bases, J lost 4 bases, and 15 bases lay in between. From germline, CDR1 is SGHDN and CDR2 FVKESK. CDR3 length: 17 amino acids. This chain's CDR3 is CASSQEGTLSFTGELFF. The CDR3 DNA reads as TGTGCCAGCAGCCAAGAGGGCACCCTCTCCTTCACCGGGGAGCTGTTTTTT.